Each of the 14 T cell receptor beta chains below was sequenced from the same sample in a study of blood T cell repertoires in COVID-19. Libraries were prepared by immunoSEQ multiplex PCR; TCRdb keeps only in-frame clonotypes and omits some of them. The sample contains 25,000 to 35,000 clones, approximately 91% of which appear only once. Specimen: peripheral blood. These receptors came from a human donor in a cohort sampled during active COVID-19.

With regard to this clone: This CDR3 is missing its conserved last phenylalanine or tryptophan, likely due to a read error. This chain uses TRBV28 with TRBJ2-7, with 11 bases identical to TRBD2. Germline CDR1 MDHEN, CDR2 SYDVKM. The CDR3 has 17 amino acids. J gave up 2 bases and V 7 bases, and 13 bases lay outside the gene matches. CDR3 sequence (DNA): TGTGCCAGCATCCTCACGGCGGGGACTAGCGGAACCTACGAGCAGTACCTC. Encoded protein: CASILTAGTSGTYEQYL.

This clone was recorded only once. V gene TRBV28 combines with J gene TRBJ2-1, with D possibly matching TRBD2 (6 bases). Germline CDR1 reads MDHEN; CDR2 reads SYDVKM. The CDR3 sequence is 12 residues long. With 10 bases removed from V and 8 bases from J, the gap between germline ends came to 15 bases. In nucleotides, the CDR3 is TGTGCCACCTTCACTAGCTTCGATGAGCAGTTCTTC. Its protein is CATFTSFDEQFF.

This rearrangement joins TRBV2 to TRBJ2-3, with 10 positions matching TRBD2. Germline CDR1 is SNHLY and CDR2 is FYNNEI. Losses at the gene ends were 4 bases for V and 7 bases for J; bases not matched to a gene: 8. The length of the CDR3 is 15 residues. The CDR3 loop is CASSGAGGVWNTQYF. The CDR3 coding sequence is TGTGCCAGCAGTGGAGCGGGAGGGGTTTGGAATACGCAGTATTTT.

CDR3 sequence (DNA): TGCGCCAGCAGCCAGGGGCCTGCGGCCGCATCCTACGAGCAGTACTTC. Protein: CASSQGPAAASYEQYF. The chain combines TRBV4-1 with TRBJ2-7; D is possibly TRBD1 (5 bases). Trimming stripped 3 bases from V and 1 base from J, with 16 bases between. The CDR3 is 16 residues long. The germline CDR1 and CDR2 sequences are MGHRA and YSYEKL.

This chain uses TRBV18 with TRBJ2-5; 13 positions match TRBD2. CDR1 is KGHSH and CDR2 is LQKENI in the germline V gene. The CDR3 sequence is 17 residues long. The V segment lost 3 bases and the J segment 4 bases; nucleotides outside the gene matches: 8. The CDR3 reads CASSPGLAGAAGETQYF. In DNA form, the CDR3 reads TGTGCCAGCTCACCCGGACTAGCGGGAGCGGCTGGAGAGACCCAGTACTTC.

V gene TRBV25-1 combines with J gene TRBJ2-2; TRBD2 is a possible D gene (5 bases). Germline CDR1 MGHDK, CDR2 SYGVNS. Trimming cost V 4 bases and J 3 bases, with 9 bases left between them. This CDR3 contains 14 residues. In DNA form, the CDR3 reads TGTGCCAGCAGTGCACCCGGGGACACCGGGGAGCTGTTTTTT. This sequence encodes CASSAPGDTGELFF.

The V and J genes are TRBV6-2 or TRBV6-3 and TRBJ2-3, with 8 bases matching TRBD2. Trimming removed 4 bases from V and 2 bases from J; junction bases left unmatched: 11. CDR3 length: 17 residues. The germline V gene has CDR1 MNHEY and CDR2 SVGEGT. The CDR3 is CASSSPQRERLTDTQYF. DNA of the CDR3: TGTGCCAGCAGTTCCCCCCAGCGGGAGCGCCTCACAGATACGCAGTATTTT.

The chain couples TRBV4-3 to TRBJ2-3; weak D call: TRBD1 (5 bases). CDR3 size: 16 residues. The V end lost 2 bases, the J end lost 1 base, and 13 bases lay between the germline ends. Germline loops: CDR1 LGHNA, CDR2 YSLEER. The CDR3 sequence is CASSQNQGRGTDTQYF. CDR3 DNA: TGCGCCAGCAGCCAAAACCAGGGAAGGGGCACAGATACGCAGTATTTT.

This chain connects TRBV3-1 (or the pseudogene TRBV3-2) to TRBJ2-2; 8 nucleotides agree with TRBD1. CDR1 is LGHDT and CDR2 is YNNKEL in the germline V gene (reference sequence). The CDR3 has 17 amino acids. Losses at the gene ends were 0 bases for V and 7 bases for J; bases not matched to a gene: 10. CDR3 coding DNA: TGTGCCAGCAGCCAAGATCTCCCAGGGGGCGCCGGCGGGGAGCTGTTTTTT. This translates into CASSQDLPGGAGGELFF.

The CDR3 sequence: CASSPPGGYEQYF. CDR3 in DNA: TGTGCCAGCTCACCACCCGGGGGCTACGAGCAGTACTTC. This chain uses TRBV18 with TRBJ2-7; tentatively, D is TRBD2 (6 bases). V was shortened by 0 bases and J by 3 bases, with 6 bases between the two germline ends. Per the germline V gene, CDR1 is KGHSH and CDR2 is LQKENI. The CDR3 contains 13 residues. Using reference TRBV18 and TRBJ2-7 for the parts outside the CDR3, the full variable domain is NAGVMQNPRHLVRRRGQEARLRCSPMKGHSHVYWYRQLPEEGLKFMVYLQKENIIDESGMPKERFSAEFPKEGPSILRIQQVVRGDSAAYFCASSPPGGYEQYFGPGTRLTVT.

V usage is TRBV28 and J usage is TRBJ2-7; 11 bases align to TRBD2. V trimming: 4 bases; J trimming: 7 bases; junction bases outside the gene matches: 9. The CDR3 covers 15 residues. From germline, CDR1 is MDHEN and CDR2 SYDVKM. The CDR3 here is CASSSPTSGSWEQYF. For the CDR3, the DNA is TGTGCCAGCAGTTCCCCCACTAGCGGGAGTTGGGAGCAGTACTTC.

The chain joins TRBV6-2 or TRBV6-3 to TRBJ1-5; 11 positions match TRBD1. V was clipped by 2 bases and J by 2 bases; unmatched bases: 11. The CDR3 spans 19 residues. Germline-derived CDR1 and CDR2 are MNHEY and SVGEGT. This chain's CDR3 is CASSYDTGQGAGGNQPQHF. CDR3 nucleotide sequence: TGTGCCAGCAGTTACGACACAGGACAGGGGGCGGGAGGCAATCAGCCCCAGCATTTT.

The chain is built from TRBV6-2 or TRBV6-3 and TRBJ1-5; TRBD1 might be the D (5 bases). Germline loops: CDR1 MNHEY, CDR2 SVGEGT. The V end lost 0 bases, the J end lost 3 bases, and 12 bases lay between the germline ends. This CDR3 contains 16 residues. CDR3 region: CASSYSQGWVNQPQHF. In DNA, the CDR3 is TGTGCCAGCAGTTACTCGCAGGGTTGGGTCAATCAGCCCCAGCATTTT.

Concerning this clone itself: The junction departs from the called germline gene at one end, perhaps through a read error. As DNA, the CDR3 is TGTGCTAGCAGCTTAGGGGCAGGGCGGTCCGACGAGCAGTACTTC. Residues: CASSLGAGRSDEQYF. The chain couples TRBV7-7 to TRBJ2-7, with TRBD1 as a possible D gene (5 bases). CDR1 is SSHAT, CDR2 FNYEAQ, per germline (reference sequence). The CDR3 contains 15 residues.